Listed below are T cell receptor beta chains from one sample, sequenced in a study of CD8+CD57+ T cells in acquired aplastic anemia. TCRdb itself ran the reads through MiXCR, one entry per CDR3 protein. The sample has roughly 190,000 distinct CDR3 sequences, less than 65% seen once. The sample comprised sorted CD4+, CD8+, or CD8+CD57+ T cells (not recorded which) from PBMCs. Source of these receptors: a human donor in good health, serving as a control. Both conserved end residues are part of each CDR3. The order of the fields is clone size, D gene, V gene, J gene, CDR3 protein, CDR3 DNA. The D gene is left open where the match is weak. Only some rows state a clone size, as once, few, many or a class for expanded clones.

clone size: many
D gene: NA
V gene: TRBV4-2
J gene: TRBJ2-7
CDR3 protein: CASSQDGNPYEQYF
CDR3 DNA: TGTGCCAGCAGCCAAGACGGGAATCCCTACGAGCAGTACTTC

clone size: NA
D gene: NA
V gene: TRBV19
J gene: TRBJ1-1
CDR3 protein: CVSWGVNTGAFF
CDR3 DNA: TGTGTCTCCTGGGGAGTGAACACTGGAGCTTTCTTT

clone size: few
D gene: TRBD1
V gene: TRBV28
J gene: TRBJ1-2
CDR3 protein: CASSSAGTGAIYGYTF
CDR3 DNA: TGTGCCAGCAGCAGCGCCGGGACAGGGGCAATCTATGGCTACACCTTC

clone size: many
D gene: NA
V gene: TRBV11-2
J gene: TRBJ1-2
CDR3 protein: CASSSQGTYGYTF
CDR3 DNA: TGTGCCAGCAGCTCTCAGGGTACCTATGGCTACACCTTC

clone size: NA
D gene: TRBD1
V gene: TRBV10-3
J gene: TRBJ2-7
CDR3 protein: CAAATGTVGYEQYF
CDR3 DNA: TGTGCCGCCGCTACCGGGACAGTCGGATACGAGCAGTACTTC

clone size: NA
D gene: TRBD2
V gene: TRBV20-1
J gene: TRBJ2-3
CDR3 protein: CSARNSGGVRDTQYF
CDR3 DNA: TGCAGTGCTAGAAACAGCGGGGGGGTCAGGGATACGCAGTATTTT

clone size: many
D gene: TRBD1
V gene: TRBV6-6
J gene: TRBJ2-7
CDR3 protein: CASSYPGQGVHEQYF
CDR3 DNA: TGTGCCAGCAGTTACCCGGGACAGGGGGTGCACGAGCAGTACTTC

clone size: NA
D gene: TRBD1
V gene: TRBV7-9
J gene: TRBJ2-7
CDR3 protein: CASSLAGGTGGGYEQYF
CDR3 DNA: TGTGCCAGCAGCTTAGCGGGCGGGACAGGGGGTGGCTACGAGCAGTACTTC

clone size: NA
D gene: NA
V gene: TRBV7-2
J gene: TRBJ2-5
CDR3 protein: CASSVSRTLGETQYF
CDR3 DNA: TGTGCCAGCAGCGTCTCCAGGACACTAGGGGAGACCCAGTACTTC

clone size: many
D gene: NA
V gene: TRBV20-1
J gene: TRBJ1-4
CDR3 protein: CSAHGQILNEKLFF
CDR3 DNA: TGCAGTGCCCATGGACAGATACTCAATGAAAAACTGTTTTTT

clone size: NA
D gene: TRBD2
V gene: TRBV20-1
J gene: TRBJ2-3
CDR3 protein: CSARDSGDTQYF
CDR3 DNA: TGCAGTGCTAGAGATAGCGGGGATACGCAGTATTTT

clone size: NA
D gene: NA
V gene: TRBV7-6
J gene: TRBJ1-6
CDR3 protein: CTSSLSKQVSNSPLHF
CDR3 DNA: TGTACCAGCAGCTTATCCAAACAGGTTTCTAATTCACCCCTCCACTTT

clone size: NA
D gene: NA
V gene: TRBV6-1
J gene: TRBJ1-1
CDR3 protein: CASKGSHTLNTEAFF
CDR3 DNA: TGTGCCAGCAAGGGGTCGCATACCCTGAACACTGAAGCTTTCTTT

clone size: many
D gene: TRBD1
V gene: TRBV7-8
J gene: TRBJ2-2
CDR3 protein: CASSWTGHQGTGELFF
CDR3 DNA: TGTGCCAGCAGCTGGACAGGGCATCAGGGCACCGGGGAGCTGTTTTTT

clone size: few
D gene: TRBD2
V gene: TRBV7-2
J gene: TRBJ2-7
CDR3 protein: CASSLTSVGEQYF
CDR3 DNA: TGTGCCAGCAGCTTGACTAGCGTCGGCGAGCAGTACTTC

clone size: many
D gene: NA
V gene: TRBV6-1
J gene: TRBJ1-2
CDR3 protein: CASTALAVSNYGYTF
CDR3 DNA: TGTGCCAGCACCGCCCTAGCCGTAAGTAACTATGGCTACACCTTC

clone size: many
D gene: TRBD1
V gene: TRBV30
J gene: TRBJ1-2
CDR3 protein: CAWRTGGYNGYTF
CDR3 DNA: TGTGCCTGGAGGACAGGGGGCTATAATGGCTACACCTTC

clone size: NA
D gene: NA
V gene: TRBV2
J gene: TRBJ2-5
CDR3 protein: CASSESLSGRGVGTQYF
CDR3 DNA: TGTGCCAGCAGTGAAAGTCTCTCTGGTCGGGGTGTTGGGACCCAGTACTTC

clone size: NA
D gene: TRBD1
V gene: TRBV7-2
J gene: TRBJ1-2
CDR3 protein: CASSQSTGGYGYTF
CDR3 DNA: TGTGCCAGCAGCCAATCGACAGGGGGCTATGGCTACACCTTC

clone size: many
D gene: NA
V gene: TRBV20-1
J gene: TRBJ2-7
CDR3 protein: CSASRGLDSNEQYF
CDR3 DNA: TGCAGTGCTAGCAGGGGTTTGGACTCTAACGAGCAGTACTTC

clone size: NA
D gene: TRBD1
V gene: TRBV4-1
J gene: TRBJ1-5
CDR3 protein: CASSRAGTGSNQPQHF
CDR3 DNA: TGCGCCAGCAGCCGGGCCGGGACAGGAAGCAATCAGCCCCAGCATTTT

clone size: once
D gene: NA
V gene: TRBV4-2
J gene: TRBJ2-1
CDR3 protein: CASSQVSGLAYDEQFF
CDR3 DNA: TGTGCCAGCAGCCAAGTGTCGGGGCTCGCCTACGATGAGCAGTTCTTC

clone size: NA
D gene: NA
V gene: TRBV30
J gene: TRBJ2-7
CDR3 protein: CAWSVIGPYEQYF
CDR3 DNA: TGTGCCTGGAGTGTAATCGGGCCTTACGAGCAGTACTTC

clone size: NA
D gene: TRBD1
V gene: TRBV7-2
J gene: TRBJ1-6
CDR3 protein: CASSLAGKGASSPLHF
CDR3 DNA: TGTGCCAGCAGCTTAGCGGGGAAGGGGGCCAGCTCACCCCTCCACTTT

clone size: many
D gene: NA
V gene: TRBV6-5
J gene: TRBJ2-3
CDR3 protein: CASRSRTDTQYF
CDR3 DNA: TGTGCCAGCAGAAGCCGCACAGATACGCAGTATTTT

clone size: many
D gene: NA
V gene: TRBV7-2
J gene: TRBJ2-2
CDR3 protein: CASSRAKGRTGELFF
CDR3 DNA: TGTGCCAGCAGCCGGGCGAAGGGAAGGACCGGGGAGCTGTTTTTT

clone size: NA
D gene: NA
V gene: TRBV7-6
J gene: TRBJ1-6
CDR3 protein: CASSLGETGASPLHF
CDR3 DNA: TGTGCCAGCAGCTTAGGGGAGACGGGGGCTTCACCCCTCCACTTT

clone size: NA
D gene: TRBD1
V gene: TRBV7-9
J gene: TRBJ1-2
CDR3 protein: CASSVGPLTGQGPESYTF
CDR3 DNA: TGTGCCAGCAGCGTAGGGCCCTTAACGGGACAGGGCCCGGAGAGCTACACCTTC

clone size: many
D gene: NA
V gene: TRBV12-3/TRBV12-4
J gene: TRBJ2-6
CDR3 protein: CASSPPQGAGANVLTF
CDR3 DNA: TGTGCCAGCAGTCCCCCCCAGGGAGCTGGGGCCAACGTCCTGACTTTC

clone size: NA
D gene: TRBD2
V gene: TRBV7-8
J gene: TRBJ2-5
CDR3 protein: CASSARLAGGLETQYF
CDR3 DNA: TGTGCCAGCAGTGCCCGACTAGCGGGGGGGCTGGAGACCCAGTACTTC

clone size: NA
D gene: NA
V gene: TRBV20-1
J gene: TRBJ2-5
CDR3 protein: CSARRATSPETQYF
CDR3 DNA: TGCAGTGCTAGGAGGGCGACTTCTCCAGAGACCCAGTACTTC

clone size: NA
D gene: TRBD1
V gene: TRBV28
J gene: TRBJ1-3
CDR3 protein: CASSYGTAMFSGNTIYF
CDR3 DNA: TGTGCCAGCAGCTACGGGACAGCCATGTTCTCTGGAAACACCATATATTTT

clone size: NA
D gene: TRBD1
V gene: TRBV18
J gene: TRBJ1-6
CDR3 protein: CARSPVGQGNSPLHF
CDR3 DNA: TGTGCCCGCTCACCTGTGGGACAGGGGAATTCACCCCTCCACTTT

clone size: few
D gene: TRBD2
V gene: TRBV7-9
J gene: TRBJ2-4
CDR3 protein: CASSSGGSRKNIQYF
CDR3 DNA: TGTGCCAGCAGCAGCGGGGGGTCCCGTAAAAACATTCAGTACTTC